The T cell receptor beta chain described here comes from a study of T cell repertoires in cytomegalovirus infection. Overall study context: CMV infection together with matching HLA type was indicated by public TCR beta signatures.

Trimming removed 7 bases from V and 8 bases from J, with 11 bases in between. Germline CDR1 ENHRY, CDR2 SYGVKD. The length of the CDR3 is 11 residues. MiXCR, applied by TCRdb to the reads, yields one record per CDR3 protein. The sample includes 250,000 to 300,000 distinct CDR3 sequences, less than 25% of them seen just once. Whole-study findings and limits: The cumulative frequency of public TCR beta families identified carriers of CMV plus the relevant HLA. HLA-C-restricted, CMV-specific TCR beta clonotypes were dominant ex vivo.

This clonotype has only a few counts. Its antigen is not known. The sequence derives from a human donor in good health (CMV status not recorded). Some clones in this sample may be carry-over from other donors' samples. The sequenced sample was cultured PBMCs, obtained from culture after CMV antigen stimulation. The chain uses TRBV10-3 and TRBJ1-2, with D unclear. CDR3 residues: CAIKDPGGYTF. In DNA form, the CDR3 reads TGTGCCATCAAGGACCCTGGGGGCTACACCTTC.